This entry concerns a single T cell receptor (beta chain). The target of this receptor is not known. The CDR3 holds 17 amino acids from the cysteine to the phenylalanine. No DNA sequence was recorded. Reading the germline V gene (reference sequence) gives CDR1 DFQATT and CDR2 SNEGSKA. This sample is drawn from a study of monozygotic twins with inflammatory bowel disease (dated by TCRdb to 2018 to 2020). At the level of the whole study: A total of some 30 monozygotic twin pairs were included in the full study, comprising nine German pairs (four IBD-concordant, five IBD-discordant) and 19 IBD-discordant Danish pairs. Disease-associated traits were sought mainly through comparisons between IBD patients and their genetically identical healthy co-twins within discordant pairs. Each individual had, on average, about 151 000 unique TCRalpha sequences and 181 000 unique TCRbeta sequences available for analysis.

The full study reports these points: Measured by the inverse Simpson index, TCRbeta repertoire diversity was lower in IBD patients than in their healthy co-twins. The results gave no support for a single strong signal or clonotype linked to IBD. Because patients were on differing immunosuppressive treatments, the repertoires may have picked up extra background noise and inter-individual variability. The analysis was unable to tell apart different T cell subtypes. No difference in repertoire similarity was observed between concordant and discordant twins, possibly owing to limited statistical power. Compared with healthy twins, IBD patients shared fewer clonotypes with other individuals, and the difference was most pronounced in patients with signs of disease activity.

From each donor, an approximately 2.3 ml peripheral blood sample was collected into PAXgene tubes and kept at -80 degrees C. Total RNA was isolated from whole blood with the PAXgene blood miRNA kit on an automated QIAcube, without T cell sorting. Peripheral blood from monozygotic twin pairs concordant or discordant for inflammatory bowel disease was subjected to deep TCRalpha and TCRbeta repertoire profiling with unique molecular barcoding. For every twin pair, smoking habits were documented, and each individual was categorised as a current, former or never smoker. The library came from 5' RACE. Each TCR library was prepared from about 4,000 ng of total RNA. For each sample, cDNA synthesis with SMARTScribe reverse transcriptase was split into eight separate reactions. During cDNA synthesis, template switching was used to introduce unique molecular identifiers that contained a 6-nucleotide sample barcode. TCRalpha and TCRbeta cDNA was amplified by two nested PCRs of 16 and 9 cycles, with bead purification after each PCR. Before amplification, the cDNA was treated with uracil DNA-glycosylase and purified using the QIAquick PCR purification kit. The second PCR was the step at which Illumina TruSeq-compatible adapters and sample-specific barcodes were added. TapeStation and Qubit were used to check library quality and concentration, and 5 ng of each library went into the pool. Sequencing of pooled libraries was carried out on an Illumina HiSeq2500 single-index Rapid Run using 2 x 100 bp reads and custom sequencing primers. As for the authors' bioinformatics: PCR and sequencing errors were corrected by UMI-based consensus assembly using MiGEC version 1.2.6. V(D)J alignment, clonotype assembly and CDR3 extraction were performed with MiXCR version 2.1.1. Normalisation of gene usage, clonotype sharing and MAIT/NKT TCR abundance was achieved by analysing the top 1000, 10 000 and 20 000 clonotypes per sample. Diversity was computed as the inverse Simpson index with the vegan R package after downsampling to 27 000 UMIs. Paired Mann-Whitney U tests were applied to discordant twin pairs, and Benjamini-Hochberg correction was used for multiple testing. After TCRdb reprocessed the reads, each CDR3 protein sequence was kept as one row, without DNA. TCRdb, not the original authors, processed these V and J calls. This specimen's table enumerates over 150,000 distinct CDR3 sequences. 2% to 3% of the sample goes to the ten largest clones.

The sequence came from a human donor with ulcerative colitis or Crohn's disease, or a healthy co-twin of an affected twin (not recorded which). The rearrangement joined TRBV20-1 to TRBJ2-3; TCRdb outputs TRBD1, but without DNA this stays unchecked. The source material was blood. The CDR3 region has the sequence CSAFTARGRGTTDTQYF.